This TCR beta chain was captured by sequencing in a study of vaccination effects on CD4 cells after COVID-19. The study, taken as a whole, reports: After vaccination, at late timepoints, clones induced by infection and by vaccine contracted markedly.

The V end lost 0 bases, the J end lost 0 bases, and 10 bases lay between the germline ends. Germline V lookup: CDR1 LGHDT, CDR2 YNNKEL (reference sequence). CDR3 size: 16 residues. Researchers isolated CD4+ T cells once approximately 10 days of culture had elapsed. The vaccine given was either BNT162b2 or mRNA-1273, in two doses. As to this clone: Its antigen is not known.

TCRdb's copy holds only in-frame clones and misses some; the assay was immunoSEQ multiplex PCR. The table records tens of thousands of clones, around 85% of them present only once. This chain links TRBV3-1 (or the pseudogene TRBV3-2) with TRBJ2-3, with D possibly TRBD2 on 6 matching bases. Sequenced material: CD4+ T cells from PBMCs cultured without peptide, taken after COVID-19 vaccination. This receptor was identified in a human donor who received a COVID-19 vaccine. CDR3 DNA sequence: TGTGCCAGCAGCCAAGACCGGGGACTTAGCACAGATACGCAGTATTTT. It specifies CASSQDRGLSTDTQYF.